This T cell receptor (delta chain) was recorded in a study of gamma-delta chains in newborns, infants, children. This clone is medium-sized in the sample. TCRdb re-analyzed the reads via CATT. This table has several thousand delta-chain clones, approximately 52% appearing once. The CDR3 extends over 17 amino acids. V lost 3 bases to trimming and J lost 0 bases, with 23 bases between them. Germline CDR1 and CDR2: TVYSNPD and GDNSRS (reference sequence). The clonotype comes from a child who received the measles vaccine. Sequencing was done on a sample of blood. The chain links TRDV3 to TRDJ1, with TRDD2 as a possible D gene (8 bases). The DNA for the CDR3 is TGTGCCTTCCTCTTCCTACCCGGGGGATTTTACACCGATAAACTCATCTTT. Residues: CAFLFLPGGFYTDKLIF. The full variable domain, with the rest looked up from reference TRDV3 and TRDJ1, is CDKVTQSSPDQTVASGSEVVLLCTYDTVYSNPDLFWYRIRPDYSFQFVFYGDNSRSEGADFTQGRFSVKHILTQKAFHLVISPVRTEDSATYYCAFLFLPGGFYTDKLIFGKGTRVTVEP.